This T cell receptor (beta chain) was sequenced during a study of CD8+ T cells in alopecia areata. Once RNA had been extracted, it was reverse transcribed into cDNA to act as the sequencing template. Assay: immunoSEQ multiplex PCR; the TCRdb copy retains only in-frame clones and omits some. This sample has approximately 99,000 clones, with approximately 61% found just once. Source material: NKG2D-low CD8+ T cells sorted from blood. This receptor was obtained from a human donor with alopecia areata.

CDR3 DNA sequence: TGCGCCAGCAGCCAAGATGGGGAGGAGGGCTACGAGCAGTACTTC. Amino acids: CASSQDGEEGYEQYF. V gene TRBV4-1 combines with J gene TRBJ2-7; TRBD2 might be the D (6 bases). CDR1 is MGHRA, CDR2 YSYEKL, per germline. The CDR3 spans 15 residues. The V gene lost 0 bases and the J gene lost 3 bases, with 12 bases spanning the gap.